The entry below describes one TCR beta chain. Its antigen is still unknown. In germline, CDR1 is DFQATT, CDR2 SNEGSKA (reference sequence). The CDR3 is made up of 13 amino acids. The V gene lost 3 bases and the J gene lost 7 bases, with 13 bases spanning the gap. For the second PCR, which ran for roughly 6 to 11 cycles, a sample-barcoded 5' primer and a J-beta primer mix were used. A template-switch adaptor with 12 random nucleotides tagged each cDNA molecule. No fewer than 3 million CDR3-containing paired-end reads came from each sample. TCRdb reprocessed the 5' RACE reads via MiXCR and lists one record per CDR3 protein. The sample holds approximately 800,000 distinct CDR3 sequences; around 45% are singletons and the top ten take roughly 20%. The data belong to a study of blood T cells in healthy people across ages. Overall study results and limits: Naive and antigen-experienced cells could not be conclusively compared, given unsorted PBMCs. Relative to aged donors, long-lived donors carried more naive CD4+ cells and displayed higher diversity.

Specimen: blood. The V call is TRBV20-1, the J call TRBJ1-5; the D gene is possibly TRBD1 (5 bases). The receptor's source is an elderly man in good health. This CDR3 reads CSASLSKGQPQHF. DNA of the CDR3: TGCAGTGCTAGCCTTAGCAAGGGGCAGCCCCAGCATTTT.